The subject of this entry is one T cell receptor beta chain. Its antigen is not identified. The PCR contained 60 Vbeta and 13 Jbeta primers. Assay: immunoSEQ multiplex PCR; the TCRdb copy retains only in-frame clones and omits some. Seen here are 90,000 to 100,000 clones, around a tenth observed once, and the top ten hold approximately 5.1%. The data were taken from a study of cytomegalovirus exposure and HLA in healthy donors. Study information: From donors who were HLA-typed, an early data release held 65 million to 85 million unique TCRs.

Study conclusions and caveats: In a later analysis, TCR beta V- and J-gene trimming showed a link to a missense DCLRE1C variant.

The specimen was PBMCs. The sequence was collected from a man in his fifties or sixties in good health and CMV-seropositive.

The CDR3 protein is CSVSPGLAGGRTSYEQYF. CDR3 bases: TGCAGCGTTAGCCCGGGACTAGCGGGAGGACGGACCTCCTACGAGCAGTACTTC. The gene calls are TRBV29-1 and TRBJ2-7, with TRBD2 matching over 15 bases. After removal of 5 bases from V and 0 bases from J, the junction contained 11 bases not matched to a gene. CDR1 and CDR2 (germline): SQVTM, ANQGSEA. This CDR3 contains 18 residues.